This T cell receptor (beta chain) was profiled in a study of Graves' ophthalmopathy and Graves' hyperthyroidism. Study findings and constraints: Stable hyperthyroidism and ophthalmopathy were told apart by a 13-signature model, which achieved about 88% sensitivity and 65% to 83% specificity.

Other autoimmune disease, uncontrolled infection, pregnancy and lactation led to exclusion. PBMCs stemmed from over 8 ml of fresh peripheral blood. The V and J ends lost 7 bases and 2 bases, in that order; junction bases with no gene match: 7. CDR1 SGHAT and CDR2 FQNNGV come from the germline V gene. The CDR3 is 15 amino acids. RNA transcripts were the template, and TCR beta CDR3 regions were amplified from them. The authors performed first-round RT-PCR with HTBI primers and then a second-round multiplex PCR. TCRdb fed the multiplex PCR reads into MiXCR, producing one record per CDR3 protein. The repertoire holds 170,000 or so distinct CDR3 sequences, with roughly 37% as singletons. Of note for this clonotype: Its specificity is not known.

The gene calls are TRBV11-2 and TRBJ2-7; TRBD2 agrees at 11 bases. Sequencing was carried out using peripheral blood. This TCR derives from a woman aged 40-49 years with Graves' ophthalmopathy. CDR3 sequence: CASNVGTSGPYEQYF. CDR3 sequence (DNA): TGTGCCAGCAACGTGGGGACTAGCGGCCCCTACGAGCAGTACTTC.